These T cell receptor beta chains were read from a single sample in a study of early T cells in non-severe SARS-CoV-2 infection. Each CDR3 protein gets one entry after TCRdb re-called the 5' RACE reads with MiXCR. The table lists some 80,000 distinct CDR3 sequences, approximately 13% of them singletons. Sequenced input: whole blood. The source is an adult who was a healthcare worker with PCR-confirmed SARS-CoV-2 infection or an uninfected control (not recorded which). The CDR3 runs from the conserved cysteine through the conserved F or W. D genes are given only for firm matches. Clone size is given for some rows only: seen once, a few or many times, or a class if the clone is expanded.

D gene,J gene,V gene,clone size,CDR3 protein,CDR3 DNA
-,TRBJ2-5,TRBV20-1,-,CSALAGETQYF,TGCAGTGCCCTCGCTGGGGAGACCCAGTACTTC
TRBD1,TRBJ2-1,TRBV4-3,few,CASSQRWTGHEQFF,TGCGCCAGCAGCCAAAGATGGACAGGGCATGAGCAGTTCTTC
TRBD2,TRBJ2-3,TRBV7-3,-,CASSRGLAGGAQYF,TGTGCCAGCAGCCGCGGGCTAGCGGGAGGGGCGCAGTATTTT
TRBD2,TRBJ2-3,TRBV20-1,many,CSAFRDPGLAGTDTQYF,TGCAGTGCTTTCCGGGACCCAGGACTAGCTGGCACAGATACGCAGTATTTT
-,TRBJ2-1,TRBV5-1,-,CASSLVSWEQFF,TGCGCCAGCAGCTTGGTCTCCTGGGAGCAGTTCTTC
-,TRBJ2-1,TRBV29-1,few,CSVAGTSYNEQFF,TGCAGCGTTGCAGGGACCTCCTACAATGAGCAGTTCTTC
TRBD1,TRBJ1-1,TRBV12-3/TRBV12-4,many,CASSLTWGTGEAEAFF,TGTGCCAGCAGCCTAACTTGGGGCACAGGGGAGGCTGAAGCTTTCTTT
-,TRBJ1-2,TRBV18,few,CASSPSADRYGYTF,TGTGCCAGCTCACCATCGGCAGACCGCTATGGCTACACCTTC
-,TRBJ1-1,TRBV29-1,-,CSVVIEYTEAFF,TGCAGCGTTGTTATAGAGTACACTGAAGCTTTCTTT
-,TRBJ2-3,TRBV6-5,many,CASSAEGAGGPTDTQYF,TGTGCCAGCAGTGCCGAGGGGGCGGGAGGCCCCACAGATACGCAGTATTTT
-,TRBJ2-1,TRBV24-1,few,CATSDPKTETYNEQFF,TGTGCCACCAGTGATCCAAAGACAGAAACCTACAATGAGCAGTTCTTC
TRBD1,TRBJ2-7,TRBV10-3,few,CAISEWDRSYEQYF,TGTGCCATCAGTGAGTGGGACAGGTCCTACGAGCAGTACTTC
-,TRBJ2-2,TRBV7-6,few,CARTGQTPSGTGELFF,TGTGCCCGAACCGGACAAACGCCCTCGGGCACCGGGGAGCTGTTTTTT
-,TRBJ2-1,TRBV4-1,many,CASSQEGLGGYEQFF,TGCGCCAGCAGCCAAGAAGGGCTAGGAGGCTATGAGCAGTTCTTC
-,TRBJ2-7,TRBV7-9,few,CASSYYSGSYEQYF,TGTGCCAGCAGCTACTATAGCGGTTCCTACGAGCAGTACTTC
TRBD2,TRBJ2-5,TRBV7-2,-,CASSLKEGGLYQETQYF,TGTGCCAGCAGTTTAAAGGAGGGAGGGCTGTACCAAGAGACCCAGTACTTC
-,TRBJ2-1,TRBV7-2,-,CASSLAGMNNEQFF,TGTGCCAGCAGCTTAGCAGGGATGAACAATGAGCAGTTCTTC
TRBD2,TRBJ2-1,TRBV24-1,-,CATSGGSGRAGFNEQFF,TGTGCCACCAGTGGAGGTAGCGGGAGGGCCGGGTTCAATGAGCAGTTCTTC
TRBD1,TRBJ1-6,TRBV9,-,CASSSRDRGYNSPLHF,TGTGCCAGCAGCTCTAGGGACAGGGGCTATAATTCACCCCTCCACTTT
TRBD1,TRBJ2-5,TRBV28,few,CASSLAGTEETQYF,TGTGCCAGCAGTTTAGCCGGGACAGAAGAGACCCAGTACTTC
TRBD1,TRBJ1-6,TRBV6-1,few,CASSATGGDSPLHF,TGTGCCAGCAGTGCGACAGGGGGGGATTCACCCCTCCACTTT
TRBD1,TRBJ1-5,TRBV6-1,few,CTSDRVEGQPQHF,TGTACTTCGGACAGGGTAGAAGGTCAGCCCCAGCATTTT
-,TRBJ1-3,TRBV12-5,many,CASGFEVGNTIYF,TGTGCTAGTGGTTTTGAGGTCGGAAACACCATATATTTT
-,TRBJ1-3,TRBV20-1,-,CSARAGPSGNTIYF,TGCAGTGCTAGGGCAGGGCCCTCTGGAAACACCATATATTTT
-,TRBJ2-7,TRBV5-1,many,CASSLVGPGEQYF,TGCGCCAGCAGCTTGGTGGGACCGGGGGAGCAGTACTTC
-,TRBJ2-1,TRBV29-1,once,CSASRRGNEQFF,TGCAGCGCCAGCCGTAGGGGCAATGAGCAGTTCTTC
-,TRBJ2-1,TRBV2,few,CASSTRRQVSYNEQFF,TGTGCCAGCAGTACAAGGAGACAGGTTTCTTACAATGAGCAGTTCTTC
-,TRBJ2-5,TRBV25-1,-,CASSDAQGLETQYF,TGTGCCAGCAGTGATGCGCAGGGCCTAGAGACCCAGTACTTC
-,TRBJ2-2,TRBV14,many,CASSPLQGTGELFF,TGTGCCAGCAGCCCCCTACAGGGAACCGGGGAGCTGTTTTTT
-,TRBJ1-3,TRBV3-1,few,CASSQGTSGNTIYF,TGTGCCAGCAGCCAAGGGACCTCTGGAAACACCATATATTTT
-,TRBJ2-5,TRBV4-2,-,CASSQDMRLVRTQYF,TGTGCCAGCAGCCAAGATATGAGACTCGTTAGGACCCAGTACTTC
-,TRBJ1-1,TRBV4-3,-,CASSRTGTHIPAFF,TGCGCCAGCAGCCGCACCGGGACCCATATCCCAGCTTTCTTT
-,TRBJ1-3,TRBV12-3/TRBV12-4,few,CASRSTGSGNTIYF,TGTGCCAGCAGGTCGACAGGCTCTGGAAACACCATATATTTT
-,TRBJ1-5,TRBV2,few,CASRLRNQPQHF,TGTGCCAGTAGGCTACGCAATCAGCCCCAGCATTTT
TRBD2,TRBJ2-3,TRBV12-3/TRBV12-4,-,CASSFGLAGVVDTQYF,TGTGCCAGCAGTTTTGGGCTAGCGGGAGTGGTAGATACGCAGTATTTT
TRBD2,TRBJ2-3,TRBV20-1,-,CSASPPPRTSGTADTQYF,TGCAGTGCTAGTCCCCCACCCCGGACTAGCGGGACCGCAGATACGCAGTATTTT
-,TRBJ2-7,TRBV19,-,CASGLLGSYEQYF,TGTGCCAGTGGACTGCTCGGCTCCTACGAGCAGTACTTC
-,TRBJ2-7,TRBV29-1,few,CSVRESSYEQYF,TGCAGCGTTCGGGAAAGCAGCTACGAGCAGTACTTC
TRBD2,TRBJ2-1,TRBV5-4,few,CASSWNTGGPPNEQFF,TGTGCCAGCAGCTGGAATACGGGAGGGCCACCCAATGAGCAGTTCTTC
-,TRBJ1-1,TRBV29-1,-,CSVDKGLDTEAFF,TGCAGCGTTGACAAGGGCTTGGACACTGAAGCTTTCTTT
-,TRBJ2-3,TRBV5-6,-,CASSLRTEYTQYF,TGTGCCAGCAGCTTAAGGACAGAGTATACGCAGTATTTT
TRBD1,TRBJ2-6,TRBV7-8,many,CASSLARDRVTGANVLTF,TGTGCCAGCAGCTTAGCCCGGGACAGGGTAACTGGGGCCAACGTCCTGACTTTC
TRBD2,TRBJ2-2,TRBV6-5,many,CASSYSIGLAGTGELFF,TGTGCCAGCAGTTACTCGATCGGACTAGCGGGAACCGGGGAGCTGTTTTTT
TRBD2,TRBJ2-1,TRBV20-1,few,CSAAPSGTRSSYNEQFF,TGCAGTGCTGCCCCTAGCGGGACCCGATCCTCCTACAATGAGCAGTTCTTC
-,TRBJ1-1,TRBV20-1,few,CSARDPRSGNTEAFF,TGCAGTGCTAGAGATCCCCGATCTGGGAACACTGAAGCTTTCTTT
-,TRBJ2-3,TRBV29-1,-,CSVGPPDTQYF,TGCAGCGTTGGACCGCCCGATACGCAGTATTTT
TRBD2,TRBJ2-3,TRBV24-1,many,CATSDLLGGSRYF,TGTGCCACCAGTGATTTGTTGGGCGGGAGCCGCTATTTT
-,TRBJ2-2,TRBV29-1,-,CSVSTGNTGELFF,TGCAGCGTGTCGACAGGGAACACCGGGGAGCTGTTTTTT
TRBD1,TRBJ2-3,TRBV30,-,CAAGQGTDTQYF,TGTGCCGCGGGACAGGGCACAGATACGCAGTATTTT
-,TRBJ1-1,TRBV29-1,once,CSVELPREAFF,TGCAGCGTTGAGCTCCCCAGAGAAGCTTTCTTT
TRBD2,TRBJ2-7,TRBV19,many,CASSDLAGSSYEQYF,TGTGCCAGTAGTGACTTAGCGGGAAGCTCCTACGAGCAGTACTTC
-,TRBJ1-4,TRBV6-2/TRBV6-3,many,CASSYSSGADGANEKLFF,TGTGCCAGCAGTTACTCGTCGGGGGCCGACGGAGCTAATGAAAAACTGTTTTTT
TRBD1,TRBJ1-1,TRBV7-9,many,CASSFYGRGPVNTEAFF,TGTGCCAGCAGCTTTTACGGCAGGGGGCCCGTTAACACTGAAGCTTTCTTT